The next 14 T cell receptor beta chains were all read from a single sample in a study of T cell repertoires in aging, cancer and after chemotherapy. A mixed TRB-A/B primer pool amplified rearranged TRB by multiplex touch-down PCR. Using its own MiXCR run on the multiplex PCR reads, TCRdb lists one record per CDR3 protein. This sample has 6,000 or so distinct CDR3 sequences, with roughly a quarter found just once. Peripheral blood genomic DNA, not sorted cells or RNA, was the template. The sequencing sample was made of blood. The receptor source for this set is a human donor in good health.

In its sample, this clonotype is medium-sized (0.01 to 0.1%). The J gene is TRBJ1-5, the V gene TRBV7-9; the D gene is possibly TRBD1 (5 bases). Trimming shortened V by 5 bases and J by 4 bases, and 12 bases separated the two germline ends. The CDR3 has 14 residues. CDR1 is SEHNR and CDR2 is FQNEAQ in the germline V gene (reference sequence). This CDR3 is CASSARGTNQPQHF. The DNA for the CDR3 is TGTGCCAGCAGCGCACGCGGGACTAATCAGCCCCAGCATTTT.

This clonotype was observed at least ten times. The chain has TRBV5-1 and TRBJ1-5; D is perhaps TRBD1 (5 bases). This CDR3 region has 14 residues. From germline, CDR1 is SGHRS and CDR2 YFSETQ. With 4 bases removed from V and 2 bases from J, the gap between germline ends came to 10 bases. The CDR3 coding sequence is TGCGCCAGCAGCCCGGGGACGGGCAATCAGCCCCAGCATTTT. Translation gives CASSPGTGNQPQHF.

The CDR3 reads CASTGQGAMGTEAFF. The DNA of the CDR3 is TGTGCCAGCACTGGACAGGGGGCGATGGGCACTGAAGCTTTCTTT. The V and J genes are TRBV2 and TRBJ1-1, with 11 positions matching TRBD1. The CDR3 sequence is 15 residues long. The V segment lost 7 bases and the J segment 4 bases; nucleotides outside the gene matches: 8. Germline CDR1 SNHLY, CDR2 FYNNEI.

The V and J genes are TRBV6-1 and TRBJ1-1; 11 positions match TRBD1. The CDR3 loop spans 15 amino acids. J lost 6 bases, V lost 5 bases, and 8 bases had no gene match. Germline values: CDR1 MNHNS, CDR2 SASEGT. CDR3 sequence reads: CASSFRDRGLSEAFF. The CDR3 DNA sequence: TGTGCCAGCAGTTTCCGGGACAGGGGGTTGTCTGAAGCTTTCTTT.

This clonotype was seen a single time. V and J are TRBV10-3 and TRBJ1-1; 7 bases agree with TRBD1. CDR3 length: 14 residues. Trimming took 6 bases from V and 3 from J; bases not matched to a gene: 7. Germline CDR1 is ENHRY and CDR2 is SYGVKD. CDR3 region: CAISDRALDTEAFF. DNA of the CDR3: TGTGCCATCAGCGACAGGGCTCTTGACACTGAAGCTTTCTTT.

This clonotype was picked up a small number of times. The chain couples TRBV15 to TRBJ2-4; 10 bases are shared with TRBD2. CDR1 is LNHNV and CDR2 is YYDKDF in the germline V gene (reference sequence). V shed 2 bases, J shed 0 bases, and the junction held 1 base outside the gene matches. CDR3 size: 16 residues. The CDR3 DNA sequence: TGTGCCACCAGCAGACTAGCGGGAGTAGCCAAAAACATTCAGTACTTC. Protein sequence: CATSRLAGVAKNIQYF.

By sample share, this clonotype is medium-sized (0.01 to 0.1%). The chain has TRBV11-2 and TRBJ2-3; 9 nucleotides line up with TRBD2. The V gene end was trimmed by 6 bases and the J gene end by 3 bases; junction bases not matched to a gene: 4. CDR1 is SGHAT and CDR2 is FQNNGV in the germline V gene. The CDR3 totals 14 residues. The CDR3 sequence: CASRVSGGTDTQYF. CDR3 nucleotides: TGTGCCAGCAGGGTTAGCGGGGGTACAGATACGCAGTATTTT.

CDR3 sequence reads: CASSSWTGEAFF. DNA for the CDR3: TGTGCCAGCAGCTCATGGACAGGGGAAGCTTTCTTT. The chain links TRBV9 to TRBJ1-1; 8 bases align to TRBD1. Germline CDR1 and CDR2: SGDLS and YYNGEE. V lost 4 bases and J lost 8; bases outside the gene matches: 4. CDR3 length: 12 amino acids. Filled out from reference TRBV9 and TRBJ1-1, the complete variable domain reads DSGVTQTPKHLITATGQRVTLRCSPRSGDLSVYWYQQSLDQGLQFLIQYYNGEERAKGNILERFSAQQFPDLHSELNLSSLELGDSALYFCASSSWTGEAFFGQGTRLTVV.

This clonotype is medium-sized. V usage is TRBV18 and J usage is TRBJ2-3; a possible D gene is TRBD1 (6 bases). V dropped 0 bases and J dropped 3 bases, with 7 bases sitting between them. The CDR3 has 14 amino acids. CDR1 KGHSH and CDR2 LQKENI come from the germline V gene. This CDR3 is CASSPPTGTDTQYF. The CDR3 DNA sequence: TGTGCCAGCTCACCACCGACAGGAACAGATACGCAGTATTTT.

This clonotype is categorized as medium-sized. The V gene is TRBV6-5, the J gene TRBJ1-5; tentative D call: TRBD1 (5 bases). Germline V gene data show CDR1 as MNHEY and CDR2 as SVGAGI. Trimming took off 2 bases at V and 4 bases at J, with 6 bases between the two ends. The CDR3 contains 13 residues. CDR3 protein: CASSYDRNQPQHF. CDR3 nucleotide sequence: TGTGCCAGCAGTTACGACAGAAATCAGCCCCAGCATTTT.

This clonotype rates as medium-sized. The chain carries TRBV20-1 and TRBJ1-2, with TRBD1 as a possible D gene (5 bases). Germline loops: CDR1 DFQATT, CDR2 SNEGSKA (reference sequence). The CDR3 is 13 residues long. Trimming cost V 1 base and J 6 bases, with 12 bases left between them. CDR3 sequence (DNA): TGCAGTGCTAGAGGTCGAGGGGTCAATGGCTACACCTTC. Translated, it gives CSARGRGVNGYTF.

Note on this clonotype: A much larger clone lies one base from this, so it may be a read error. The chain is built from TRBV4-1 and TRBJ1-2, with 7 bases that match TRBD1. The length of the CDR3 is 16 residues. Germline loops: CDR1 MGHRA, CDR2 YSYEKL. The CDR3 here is CVSSHAPGTANYGYTF. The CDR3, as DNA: TGCGTCAGCAGCCATGCACCAGGGACAGCTAACTATGGCTACACCTTC.

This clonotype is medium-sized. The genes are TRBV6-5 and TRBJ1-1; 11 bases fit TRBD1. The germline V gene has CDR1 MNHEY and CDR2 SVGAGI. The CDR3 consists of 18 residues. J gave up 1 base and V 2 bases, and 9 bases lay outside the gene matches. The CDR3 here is CASSYGSGTGGWNTEAFF. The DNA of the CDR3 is TGTGCCAGCAGTTACGGGTCCGGGACAGGGGGATGGAACACTGAAGCTTTCTTT.

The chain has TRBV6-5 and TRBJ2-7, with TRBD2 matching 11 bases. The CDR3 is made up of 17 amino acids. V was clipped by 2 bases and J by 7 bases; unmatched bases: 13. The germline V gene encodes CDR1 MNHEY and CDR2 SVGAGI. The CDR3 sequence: CASSYVGPGLAANEQYV. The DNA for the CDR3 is TGTGCCAGCAGTTACGTCGGCCCGGGACTAGCGGCCAATGAGCAGTACGTC.